The clone carrying this T cell receptor (beta chain) was found a few times. The data stem from a study of cytomegalovirus exposure and HLA in healthy donors. Trimming took off 1 base at V and 11 bases at J, with 8 bases between the two ends. The CDR3 sequence is 12 residues long. CDR1 and CDR2 from the germline V gene are SEHNR and FQNEAQ (reference sequence). 13 Jbeta primers and 60 Vbeta primers were used for the PCR. The assay was immunoSEQ multiplex PCR, and TCRdb's table has in-frame clones only and misses some. The data contain approximately 280,000 clones, approximately 90% of them seen just once; the ten biggest clones take up roughly 2.3%.

The chain combines TRBV7-9 with TRBJ1-4; unclear D gene. Sequenced material: PBMCs. This receptor was taken from a young woman in good health and CMV-seronegative. DNA for the CDR3: TGTGCCAGCAGCTTAGATAGCCTGAAACTGTTTTTT. Translating gives CASSLDSLKLFF. The full variable domain, with the rest looked up from reference TRBV7-9 and TRBJ1-4, is DTGVSQNPRHKITKRGQNVTFRCDPISEHNRLYWYRQTLGQGPEFLTYFQNEAQLEKSRLLSDRFSAERPKGSFSTLEIQRTEQGDSAMYLCASSLDSLKLFFGSGTQLSVL.